These T cell receptor beta chains were read from a single sample in a study of blood T cells in healthy people across ages. TCRdb analysed the 5' RACE reads with MiXCR anew, one entry per CDR3 protein. The sample records 1,300,000 or so distinct CDR3 sequences, roughly 64% being singletons. Sequencing input: blood. The receptors were sampled from a young man in good health. Each CDR3 is given with its conserved first and last residue. A D gene is named only where the DNA matches it firmly. Rows give clone size only sometimes, using once, few, many, or a class for an expanded clone.

size: NA
V: TRBV6-1
D: NA
J: TRBJ2-3
DNA: TGTGCCAGCAGCCCCCGACGGGGTGGGACTAGCACAGATACGCAGTATTTT
CDR3: CASSPRRGGTSTDTQYF

size: NA
V: TRBV4-1
D: NA
J: TRBJ2-7
DNA: TGCGCCAGCAGCCAAGCAGTCAGGACCCCCTACGAGCAGTACTTC
CDR3: CASSQAVRTPYEQYF

size: once
V: TRBV27
D: NA
J: TRBJ2-1
DNA: TGTGCCAGCATCGGCCTGGATGAGCAGTTCTTC
CDR3: CASIGLDEQFF

size: NA
V: TRBV18
D: TRBD2
J: TRBJ2-1
DNA: TGTGCCAGCACACCAATCTGGGCCCGGGGGAGCGGGAACAATGAGCAGTTCTTC
CDR3: CASTPIWARGSGNNEQFF

size: NA
V: TRBV28
D: TRBD2
J: TRBJ2-4
DNA: TGTGCCAGCAGTTTATTAGGTCGCGGGGGGGTCGGGATTCAGTACTTC
CDR3: CASSLLGRGGVGIQYF

size: few
V: TRBV20-1
D: NA
J: TRBJ1-2
DNA: TGCAGTGCTAGAGGTCTAGGGATGGATGGCTACACCTTC
CDR3: CSARGLGMDGYTF

size: NA
V: TRBV5-1
D: TRBD1
J: TRBJ2-1
DNA: TGCGCCAGCAGCCTAACTATGACAGGGGAGCAGTTCTTC
CDR3: CASSLTMTGEQFF

size: few
V: TRBV5-1
D: NA
J: TRBJ1-3
DNA: TGCGCCAGCAGCTTGAAGTACGACTCTGGAAACACCATATATTTT
CDR3: CASSLKYDSGNTIYF

size: NA
V: TRBV20-1
D: NA
J: TRBJ2-7
DNA: TGCAGTGCTACCCACTACGAGCAGTACTTC
CDR3: CSATHYEQYF

size: NA
V: TRBV7-2
D: TRBD2
J: TRBJ2-7
DNA: TGTGCCAGCAGCTTAGATTCGGTCCGGGGGGTTTCCTACGAGCAGTACTTC
CDR3: CASSLDSVRGVSYEQYF

size: NA
V: TRBV6-5
D: NA
J: TRBJ2-2
DNA: TGTGCCAGCAGTTACCTGCCGCTACACACCGGGGAGCTGTTTTTT
CDR3: CASSYLPLHTGELFF

size: NA
V: TRBV11-2
D: NA
J: TRBJ2-3
DNA: TGTGCCAGCAGCCGTCGGATCCGCACAGATACGCAGTATTTT
CDR3: CASSRRIRTDTQYF

size: NA
V: TRBV15
D: NA
J: TRBJ1-1
DNA: TGTGCCACCAGCTGGGGGGAGGCATTGAACACTGAAGCTTTCTTT
CDR3: CATSWGEALNTEAFF

size: NA
V: TRBV28
D: TRBD2
J: TRBJ2-5
DNA: TGTGCCAGCAGTTTATTGCTAGCGGGTCAGAGGGAGACCCAGTACTTC
CDR3: CASSLLLAGQRETQYF

size: NA
V: TRBV4-1
D: NA
J: TRBJ2-5
DNA: TGCGCCAGCAGCCTCGAACCACAGGGTGTGACCCAGTACTTC
CDR3: CASSLEPQGVTQYF

size: NA
V: TRBV12-5
D: NA
J: TRBJ2-1
DNA: TGTGCTAGTGGTCTCGGAGAGATAAAATACAATGGGCAGTTCTTC
CDR3: CASGLGEIKYNGQFF

size: NA
V: TRBV12-3/TRBV12-4
D: NA
J: TRBJ2-7
DNA: TGTGCCAGCAGTGACGCCGGACATCGGGAGCAGTACTTC
CDR3: CASSDAGHREQYF

size: NA
V: TRBV28
D: NA
J: TRBJ2-3
DNA: TGTGCCAGCACCATCCCGGGCACAGATACGCAGTATTTT
CDR3: CASTIPGTDTQYF

size: NA
V: TRBV20-1
D: TRBD1
J: TRBJ2-7
DNA: TGCAGTGCTGGGGACAGGGCGAACTACGAGCAGTACTTC
CDR3: CSAGDRANYEQYF

size: NA
V: TRBV19
D: NA
J: TRBJ1-1
DNA: TGTGCCAGTGCCGACAGGTTCAACACTGAAGCTTTCTTT
CDR3: CASADRFNTEAFF

size: once
V: TRBV12-3/TRBV12-4
D: NA
J: TRBJ1-1
DNA: TGTGCCAGCAGCCCAACCCGACAGGCCGCGAGGGTCACTGAAGCTTTCTTT
CDR3: CASSPTRQAARVTEAFF

size: few
V: TRBV4-1
D: NA
J: TRBJ2-1
DNA: TGCGCCAGCAGCCAAACAGAAGCCATGGGGGCGCAGTTGGATGAGCAGTTCTTC
CDR3: CASSQTEAMGAQLDEQFF

size: NA
V: TRBV5-1
D: NA
J: TRBJ2-1
DNA: TGCGCCAGCAGCTTGCTTCAGGGAAACTACAATGAGCAGTTCTTC
CDR3: CASSLLQGNYNEQFF

size: NA
V: TRBV20-1
D: NA
J: TRBJ1-1
DNA: TGCAGTGCTAGAGATGTGTTGAGATATTTTAACACTGAAGCTTTCTTT
CDR3: CSARDVLRYFNTEAFF

size: NA
V: TRBV2
D: NA
J: TRBJ2-3
DNA: TGTGCCAGCAGTGAAGCTCCCCCCGGTGGATCGGTTCCGCAGTATTTT
CDR3: CASSEAPPGGSVPQYF

size: once
V: TRBV24-1
D: TRBD1
J: TRBJ1-6
DNA: TGTGCCACCAGTGATTCCAGGACAGGGGCGAATTCACCCCTCCACTTT
CDR3: CATSDSRTGANSPLHF

size: NA
V: TRBV7-5
D: NA
J: TRBJ2-2
DNA: NA
CDR3: CISVPEAGFGELFF

size: once
V: TRBV7-9
D: NA
J: TRBJ2-3
DNA: TGTGCCAGCACACACTCCCCCACTAGCACAGATACGCAGTATTTT
CDR3: CASTHSPTSTDTQYF

size: NA
V: TRBV18
D: NA
J: TRBJ1-1
DNA: TGTGCCAGCTCACCACTCATAGAGGCAACTGAAGCTTTCTTT
CDR3: CASSPLIEATEAFF